The rows below give T cell receptor beta chains drawn from one sample of a study of blood T cell repertoires in COVID-19. Libraries were prepared by immunoSEQ multiplex PCR; TCRdb keeps only in-frame clonotypes and omits some of them. The sample gives around 220,000 clones, 80% to 85% of which show up once; around 6.5% is in the top ten. The specimen sequenced was PBMCs or T cells enriched from blood (not recorded which). These receptors came from a woman in her 40s who had recovered from COVID-19. Both conserved end residues are part of each CDR3. The D gene is left open where the match is weak. Rows may omit the clone size; those that give it use once, few, many or a size class.

size,D,V,J,CDR3,DNA
once,-,TRBV5-1,TRBJ2-1,CASSLDTKQFF,TGCGCCAGCAGCCTGGACACCAAGCAGTTCTTC
-,TRBD2,TRBV5-1,TRBJ2-5,CASSQRVWGGQETQYF,TGCGCCAGCAGCCAGAGAGTCTGGGGGGGACAAGAGACCCAGTACTTC
-,-,TRBV28,TRBJ2-2,CASSLRSGTGELFF,TGTGCCAGCAGTTTAAGGAGCGGCACCGGGGAGCTGTTTTTT
-,TRBD1,TRBV9,TRBJ1-4,CASSAPGQDNEKLFF,TGTGCCAGCAGCGCGCCGGGACAGGATAATGAAAAACTGTTTTTT
once,-,TRBV30,TRBJ1-4,CAWSVLGLNEKLFF,TGTGCCTGGAGTGTACTGGGCCTAAATGAAAAACTGTTTTTT
few,-,TRBV11-2,TRBJ2-7,CASSLVWGVSYEQYF,TGTGCCAGCAGCTTAGTTTGGGGGGTTTCCTACGAGCAGTACTTC
-,TRBD2,TRBV6-5,TRBJ2-3,CASSTSGRSTDTQYF,TGTGCCAGCAGTACTAGCGGGAGGTCCACAGATACGCAGTATTTT
-,TRBD2,TRBV25-1,TRBJ2-2,CASSPVSGRANTGELFF,TGTGCCAGCAGTCCGGTTAGCGGGAGGGCGAACACCGGGGAGCTGTTTTTT
-,TRBD1,TRBV5-1,TRBJ1-4,CASSLDGTGGEKLFF,TGCGCCAGCAGCTTGGATGGGACAGGGGGTGAAAAACTGTTTTTT
-,TRBD1,TRBV19,TRBJ2-6,CASSTGQGRAGANVLTF,TGTGCCAGTAGTACGGGACAGGGGAGGGCTGGGGCCAACGTCCTGACTTTC
-,-,TRBV12-3/TRBV12-4,TRBJ2-7,CASSLGRVYEQYF,TGTGCCAGCAGTTTAGGCAGGGTCTACGAGCAGTACTTC
-,TRBD1,TRBV5-1,TRBJ2-7,CASRKGTGTYEQYF,TGCGCCAGCAGGAAAGGGACAGGGACCTACGAGCAGTACTTC
-,-,TRBV4-1,TRBJ2-3,CASSQPLSTDTQYF,TGCGCCAGCAGCCAACCATTGAGCACAGATACGCAGTATTTT
once,TRBD1,TRBV5-1,TRBJ2-2,CASSLVLGGRTGELFF,TGCGCCAGCAGCTTGGTGCTAGGGGGCCGAACCGGGGAGCTGTTTTTT
-,-,TRBV20-1,TRBJ2-1,CSARSGDEQFF,TGCAGTGCTAGATCGGGGGATGAGCAGTTCTTC
-,-,TRBV7-2,TRBJ1-2,CASSPTGSRDGYTF,TGTGCCAGCAGCCCAACAGGGTCCAGAGATGGCTACACCTTC
few,-,TRBV29-1,TRBJ1-3,CSVEKGVGGNTIYF,TGCAGCGTTGAGAAAGGGGTGGGAGGAAACACCATATATTTT
-,-,TRBV7-3,TRBJ2-1,CASSLTGRPPYNEQFF,TGTGCCAGCAGCTTAACCGGGAGACCACCCTATAATGAGCAGTTCTTC
once,-,TRBV28,TRBJ2-5,CASSLFRVGQETQYF,TGTGCCAGCAGTTTATTCCGGGTTGGGCAAGAGACCCAGTACTTC
once,TRBD2,TRBV29-1,TRBJ2-1,CSFRLASYNEQFF,TGCAGCTTTCGACTAGCCAGCTACAATGAGCAGTTCTTC
-,TRBD2,TRBV20-1,TRBJ2-1,CSASGLAGDLEQFF,TGCAGTGCCAGTGGACTAGCGGGAGATCTTGAGCAGTTCTTC
-,TRBD2,TRBV27,TRBJ2-7,CASKITSGMPYEQYF,TGTGCCAGCAAAATAACTAGCGGGATGCCGTACGAGCAGTACTTC
-,-,TRBV4-3,TRBJ2-2,CASRTVNTGELFF,TGCGCCAGCAGGACAGTCAACACCGGGGAGCTGTTTTTT
-,-,TRBV10-1,TRBJ2-5,CASSEWPGETQYF,TGCGCCAGCAGTGAGTGGCCGGGGGAGACCCAGTACTTC
-,TRBD1,TRBV4-1,TRBJ1-2,CASSQGRTGSSYTF,TGCGCCAGCAGCCAAGGAAGGACAGGGAGCAGCTACACCTTC
once,TRBD1,TRBV18,TRBJ1-5,CASSSGQGAGNQPQHF,TGTGCCAGCTCATCGGGACAGGGGGCGGGCAATCAGCCCCAGCATTTT
-,TRBD2,TRBV7-2,TRBJ2-7,CASSPAGGTTSYEQYF,TGTGCCAGCAGCCCAGCCGGGGGGACTACCTCCTACGAGCAGTACTTC
-,-,TRBV28,TRBJ1-2,CASSLIRGGVYGYTF,TGTGCCAGCAGTTTAATAAGAGGGGGGGTCTATGGCTACACCTTC
-,-,TRBV27,TRBJ1-2,CASSFRDNYGYTF,TGTGCCAGCAGTTTTAGAGATAACTATGGCTACACCTTC
-,TRBD1,TRBV5-1,TRBJ2-1,CASRRDRVHEQFF,TGCGCCAGCAGGCGGGACAGGGTGCATGAGCAGTTCTTC
once,-,TRBV10-3,TRBJ1-5,CAIGGGNQPQHF,TGTGCCATCGGGGGCGGGAATCAGCCCCAGCATTTT
-,-,TRBV27,TRBJ1-1,CASSLSLGALNTEAFF,TGTGCCAGCAGTTTATCCCTTGGGGCGTTGAACACTGAAGCTTTCTTT
-,TRBD2,TRBV13,TRBJ2-2,CASTKGLATNTGELFF,TGTGCCAGCACAAAAGGACTAGCGACGAACACCGGGGAGCTGTTTTTT
-,TRBD2,TRBV7-8,TRBJ2-1,CASSLTGRAVEQFF,TGTGCCAGCAGCTTAACCGGGAGGGCCGTTGAGCAGTTCTTC
-,-,TRBV20-1,TRBJ2-5,CSVYQETQYF,TGCAGTGTTTATCAAGAGACCCAGTACTTC
-,-,TRBV6-6,TRBJ1-3,CASSQDSSGNTIYF,TGTGCCAGCAGTCAGGACAGCTCTGGAAACACCATATATTTT
-,-,TRBV12-3/TRBV12-4,TRBJ2-3,CASTVTDTQYF,TGTGCCAGCACCGTTACAGATACGCAGTATTTT
-,-,TRBV18,TRBJ1-2,CASSPPGEGHGYTF,TGTGCCAGCTCACCACCAGGAGAAGGCCATGGCTACACCTTC
-,-,TRBV5-4,TRBJ2-1,CASSFISLARHNEQFF,TGTGCCAGCAGCTTTATTTCCCTAGCGAGACACAATGAGCAGTTCTTC
-,TRBD1,TRBV11-2,TRBJ1-2,CASRHNRGREMYGYTF,TGTGCCAGCCGCCATAACAGGGGGCGAGAGATGTATGGCTACACCTTC
-,TRBD1,TRBV6-5,TRBJ1-1,CASSRRTGNTEAFF,TGTGCCAGCAGTCGACGGACAGGGAACACTGAAGCTTTCTTT
-,-,TRBV29-1,TRBJ1-2,CSANVGQIYGYTF,TGCAGCGCAAATGTTGGACAGATTTATGGCTACACCTTC
-,-,TRBV6-5,TRBJ1-1,CASSYPGVEAFF,TGTGCCAGCAGTTACCCAGGCGTAGAAGCTTTCTTT